The 14 T cell receptor beta chains given below trace back to one sample, sequenced in a study of OX40 agonist ivuxolimab in advanced cancers. Assay used: immunoSEQ multiplex PCR; TCRdb lists only in-frame clones, some missing. The sample consists of 75,000 or so clones, 84% of them appearing once. This specimen consisted of CD4+ or CD8+ T cells sorted from blood, obtained in a trial of the OX40 agonist ivuxolimab. The receptors shown here come from an adult with an advanced solid tumor such as melanoma, head and neck, liver or kidney cancer.

This chain uses TRBV10-2 with TRBJ2-4; 9 bases fit TRBD1. After removal of 4 bases from V and 2 bases from J, the junction contained 6 bases not matched to a gene. This CDR3 has 16 residues. From germline, CDR1 is WSHSY and CDR2 SAAADI. CDR3 nucleotide sequence: TGCGCCAGCAGTGGCTGGACAGGGGACACCAAAAACATTCAGTACTTC. The encoded protein is CASSGWTGDTKNIQYF.

The rearrangement joins TRBV7-9 to TRBJ1-5, with no clear D. CDR1 is SEHNR and CDR2 is FQNEAQ in the germline V gene (reference sequence). The V and J ends lost 3 bases and 2 bases respectively, with 2 bases between them. CDR3 length: 12 residues. CDR3 coding DNA: TGTGCCAGCAGCTTTGGCAATCAGCCCCAGCATTTT. It is translated as CASSFGNQPQHF.

The J gene is TRBJ1-2, the V gene TRBV5-1; 9 nucleotides align to TRBD1. CDR1 and CDR2 from the germline V gene are SGHRS and YFSETQ. The trim removed 0 bases at V and 7 bases at J, leaving 10 bases unmatched. This CDR3 has 16 amino acids. CDR3 sequence (DNA): TGCGCCAGCAGCTTGGGGCCACGGGACAGGGATCCTGGCTACACCTTC. As protein: CASSLGPRDRDPGYTF.

This rearrangement joins TRBV15 to TRBJ2-7; D unresolved. CDR3 length: 15 residues. Trimming removed 2 bases at V and 5 bases at J, with 16 bases between. CDR1 is LNHNV and CDR2 is YYDKDF in the germline V gene (reference sequence). The CDR3 sequence: CATSRKVLSVDEQYF. In DNA form, the CDR3 reads TGTGCCACCAGCAGAAAGGTCCTCTCGGTCGACGAGCAGTACTTC.

V and J are TRBV5-1 and TRBJ2-2; 11 positions agree with TRBD2. The CDR3 totals 17 residues. The germline gives CDR1 SGHRS, CDR2 YFSETQ. The V gene end was trimmed by 3 bases and the J gene end by 8 bases; junction bases not matched to a gene: 12. The CDR3 reads CASSWTGTSGTWGELFF. The CDR3 bases are TGCGCCAGCAGCTGGACTGGGACTAGCGGTACCTGGGGGGAGCTGTTTTTT.

The chain joins TRBV5-8 to TRBJ2-3; D is unclear. V lost 2 bases and J 7 bases, leaving 8 bases between the germline ends. The CDR3 length is 12 residues. Germline values: CDR1 SGHTS, CDR2 YDEGEE. The CDR3 loop is CASSLTPHTQYF. The CDR3 DNA is TGTGCCAGCAGCTTAACGCCACATACGCAGTATTTT.

This clone was observed a single time. The chain is built from TRBV6-6 and TRBJ2-5; TRBD1 agrees at 10 bases. Trimming at V came to 3 bases and at J to 5 bases, leaving 6 bases not matched to a gene. Germline assignment: CDR1 MNHNY and CDR2 SVGAGI (reference sequence). The CDR3 extends over 15 amino acids. The CDR3 coding sequence is TGTGCCAGCAGTTATCGACAGGGGGCGGGGGAGACCCAGTACTTC. Encoded protein: CASSYRQGAGETQYF.

This chain uses TRBV19 with TRBJ1-1, with a possible D match to TRBD1 (6 bases). V lost 1 base, J lost 5 bases, and 11 bases lay in between. CDR3 length equals 14 residues. CDR1 LNHDA and CDR2 SQIVND come from the germline V gene (reference sequence). The CDR3 is CASSIGGHRTEAFF. CDR3 in DNA: TGTGCCAGTAGTATAGGGGGACACCGAACTGAAGCTTTCTTT.

V is TRBV5-4 and J is TRBJ2-1; no reliable D call. The CDR3 loop spans 12 amino acids. Germline loops: CDR1 SGHNT, CDR2 YYREEE (reference sequence). The V and J ends lost 0 bases and 4 bases respectively, with 2 bases between them. DNA of the CDR3: TGTGCCAGCAGCTTGGAATACAATGAGCAGTTCTTC. It is translated as CASSLEYNEQFF.

The chain carries TRBV30 and TRBJ2-3; 8 bases are a match to TRBD2. The CDR3 length is 13 residues. Germline V gene sequence: CDR1 GTSNPN, CDR2 SVGIG (reference sequence). The trim removed 2 bases at V and 4 bases at J, leaving 2 bases unmatched. The CDR3 loop is CAWSTGGSDTQYF. CDR3 DNA sequence: TGTGCCTGGAGTACGGGAGGGTCAGATACGCAGTATTTT.

CDR3: CASSPKLAGQETQYF. The CDR3 DNA is TGTGCCAGCTCACCAAAACTAGCGGGGCAAGAGACCCAGTACTTC. J is TRBJ2-5 and V is TRBV18, with 10 positions matching TRBD2. With V trimmed by 2 bases and J by 2 bases, 2 bases remained unmatched. The germline V gene encodes CDR1 KGHSH and CDR2 LQKENI. The CDR3 contains 15 residues.

The chain links TRBV6-1 to TRBJ2-1; possibly TRBD1 for D (6 bases). Germline CDR1 reads MNHNS; CDR2 reads SASEGT. The length of the CDR3 is 13 residues. V was trimmed by 8 bases and J by 6 bases, leaving 14 bases between them. Here the CDR3 reads CASGPTGSNEQFF. The CDR3 coding sequence is TGTGCCAGCGGACCCACAGGGTCCAATGAGCAGTTCTTC.

J is TRBJ2-7 and V is TRBV4-3; TRBD1 agrees at 7 bases. Losses at the gene ends were 7 bases for V and 0 bases for J; bases not matched to a gene: 15. The CDR3 has 17 amino acids. Germline CDR1 and CDR2: LGHNA and YSLEER. CDR3 sequence (DNA): TGCGCCAGCACCCCAATCCCTTCCGGGACAGCCTCCTACGAGCAGTACTTC. It translates to CASTPIPSGTASYEQYF.

The rearrangement uses TRBV7-2 and TRBJ2-1; no clear D gene. The CDR3 is made up of 13 amino acids. Germline V gene lookup returns CDR1 SGHTA and CDR2 FQGNSA. Trimming pared 1 base from V and 9 bases from J, leaving 10 bases between. The CDR3 spells CASSLEVGREQFF. CDR3 sequence (DNA): TGTGCCAGCAGCTTAGAAGTAGGGCGTGAGCAGTTCTTC.